What follows is one TCR beta chain and its context. This clonotype has a handful of counts. Its antigen remains unidentified. Within one base of it there is no much larger clone, and no base qualities were kept. Preparation of the library involved RT-PCR. Sequencing was performed on an Illumina HiSeq 2500. TCRdb ran its own pipeline on the public reads, namely fastp trimming at Q25 and MiXCR clone calling, and kept in-frame beta chains. Identical CDR3 proteins give one entry, which carries the most common genes and DNA. This sample lists 860,000 or so distinct CDR3 sequences; less than 25% were detected once. The top ten constitute around 9.6% of the sample. V is pared back by 3 bases and J by 2 bases, with 14 bases lying between the germline termini. From the cysteine up to the phenylalanine, the CDR3 has a length of 15 residues. The retained sequence is limited to the CDR3, 45 bases, with the frame set at the first base. Via the germline V gene, CDR1 is LGHNA and CDR2 YSLEER.

The data derive from a study of response to subunit inactivated influenza vaccine (dated by TCRdb to 2016 to 2019). Notes on the research overall: Deep quantitative T cell receptor repertoire profiling was used in the study to track responses to a trivalent subunit inactivated influenza vaccine.

Broad study findings and their caveats: It was suggested by the authors that each seasonal influenza vaccination may recruit only a limited number of new T cells.

Recombination connected TRBV4-3 to TRBJ2-7, with no confident D gene call. This clonotype was obtained from a man in his fifties who received an inactivated influenza vaccine. Donor details come from another sample of the same person, matched by shared clones. The material sequenced was PBMCs from blood, taken roughly 5 days after vaccination. The nucleotide sequence is given as TGCGCCAGCAGCCAGAACTTCTTAGCTACCTACGAGCAGTACTTC. Its protein product is CASSQNFLATYEQYF.